This T cell receptor beta chain was retrieved from a study of monozygotic twins with inflammatory bowel disease. Germline V gene data show CDR1 as SGHRS and CDR2 as YFSETQ. This CDR3 is 16 amino acids long. For each CDR3 protein, TCRdb gives one entry from its re-call of the 5' RACE reads, without DNA. The sample features 350,000 to 400,000 distinct CDR3 sequences, with approximately 2.4% in its top ten. The TCR sequence derives from a human donor with ulcerative colitis or Crohn's disease, or a healthy co-twin of an affected twin (not recorded which). Sequenced material: blood. J is TRBJ1-5 and V is TRBV5-1; TCRdb reports TRBD1, a call that lacks DNA to check it against. CDR3 sequence: CASRLGTGASNQPQHF. Full variable domain (rest looked up from reference TRBV5-1 and TRBJ1-5): KAGVTQTPRYLIKTRGQQVTLSCSPISGHRSVSWYQQTPGQGLQFLFEYFSETQRNKGNFPGRFSGRQFSNSRSEMNVSTLELGDSALYLCASRLGTGASNQPQHFGDGTRLSIL.